This T cell receptor beta chain emerged from a study of blood T cell repertoires in COVID-19. As for the study in general: Samples representing acute and convalescent COVID-19 were sourced from the United States, Italy and Spain.

V was shortened by 6 bases and J by 0 bases, with 15 bases between the two germline ends. This CDR3 comprises 16 residues. Looked up from germline, CDR1 is MNHEY and CDR2 is SMNVEV (reference sequence). The protocol was immunoSEQ multiplex PCR, while the TCRdb copy is restricted to in-frame clones and leaves out a portion. Among around 330,000 clones listed, over 85% were seen once. The sequencing input was PBMCs or T cells enriched from blood (not recorded which). The chain is built from TRBV27 and TRBJ2-1, with D possibly being TRBD2 (6 bases). This clonotype originated in a man in his fifties or sixties who had recovered from COVID-19. CDR3 region: CASRLKRVGSYNEQFF. DNA for the CDR3: TGTGCCAGCAGATTAAAGCGGGTTGGCTCCTACAATGAGCAGTTCTTC.